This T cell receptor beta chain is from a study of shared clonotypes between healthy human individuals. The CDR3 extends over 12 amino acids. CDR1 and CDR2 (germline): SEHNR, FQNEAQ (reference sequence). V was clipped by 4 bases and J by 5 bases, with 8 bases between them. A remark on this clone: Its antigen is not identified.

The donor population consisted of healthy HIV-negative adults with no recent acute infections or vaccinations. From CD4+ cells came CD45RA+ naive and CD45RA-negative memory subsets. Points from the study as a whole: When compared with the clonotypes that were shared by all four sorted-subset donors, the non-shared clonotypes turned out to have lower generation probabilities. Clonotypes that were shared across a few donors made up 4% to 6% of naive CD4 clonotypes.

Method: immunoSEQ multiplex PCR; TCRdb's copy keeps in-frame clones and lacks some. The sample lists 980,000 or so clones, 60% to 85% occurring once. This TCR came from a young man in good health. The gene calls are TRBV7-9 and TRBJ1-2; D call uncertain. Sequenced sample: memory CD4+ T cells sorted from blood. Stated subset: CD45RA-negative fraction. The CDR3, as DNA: TGTGCCAGCAGCTCAGGTGGATATGGCTACACCTTC. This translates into CASSSGGYGYTF.